These 32 T cell receptor beta chains were sequenced from one sample in a study of T cell clonality in common variable immunodeficiency. Assay used: immunoSEQ multiplex PCR; TCRdb lists only in-frame clones, some missing. Listed here are around 39,000 clones without any singletons, the top ten holding 0.95%. The material sequenced was peripheral blood mononuclear cells. Source of these receptors: a person aged 18 to 75 in good health.

This clone came up many times. Read sequence stops 3 residues before the CDR3 end, and the germline J gene provides the missing end. This chain joins TRBV5-1 and TRBJ2-5; 11 bases agree with TRBD2. Germline V gene sequence: CDR1 SGHRS, CDR2 YFSETQ. The junction had 0 bases not matched to a gene; V was cut back by 1 base and J by 4 bases. This CDR3 is built from 14 residues. The CDR3 here is CASSLLAGGETQYF. CDR3 bases read: TGCGCCAGCAGCTTGCTAGCGGGGGGAGAGACC.

This clone appeared many times. The CDR3 is cut off 3 residues early in the read; its end comes from the germline J gene. At the DNA level, this CDR3 is encoded by other sequences in the same sample as well. This rearrangement joins TRBV20-1 to TRBJ1-2, with D possibly TRBD1 on 5 matching bases. Trimming removed 6 bases at V and 4 bases at J, with 12 bases between. The germline V gene has CDR1 DFQATT and CDR2 SNEGSKA (reference sequence). This CDR3 is 12 amino acids long. The CDR3 bases that were read are TGCAGTGCCGGGGGGACCTTCTATGGC. Its translation: CSAGGTFYG. The entire CDR3 protein reads CSAGGTFYGYTF.

This clone appeared many times. The read terminates 3 residues ahead of where the CDR3 ends, so the germline J gene completes it. The chain carries TRBV29-1 and TRBJ2-5; D might be TRBD2 (6 bases). Per germline, CDR1 SQVTM and CDR2 ANQGSEA. CDR3 length: 13 residues. Between the trimmed V and J ends, which lost 1 base and 5 bases, there was a span of 11 bases. Partial CDR3 DNA: TGCAGCGTTGAAGTAGGCGGGGCGGAGACC. It translates to CSVEVGGAET. The whole CDR3 is CSVEVGGAETQYF.

This clone was seen repeatedly, ten times or more. The missing CDR3 end, 3 residues past where the read stops, is filled in from the germline J gene. The chain carries TRBV7-2 and TRBJ2-6; D remains ambiguous. Between the trimmed V and J ends, which lost 5 bases and 0 bases, there was a span of 5 bases. Germline CDR1 and CDR2: SGHTA and FQGNSA. CDR3 length: 14 amino acids. The chain's CDR3 is CASSPLSGANVLTF. The CDR3 DNA, read in part, is TGTGCCAGCAGCCCACTCTCTGGGGCCAACGTC.

This clone has ten or more counts. Sequencing ends 3 residues short of the CDR3 end; the germline J gene provides the rest. The genes are TRBV20-1 and TRBJ2-1; 7 nucleotides align to TRBD2. V shed 3 bases, J shed 7 bases, and the junction held 12 bases outside the gene matches. The CDR3 sequence is 15 residues long. Germline CDR1 and CDR2: DFQATT and SNEGSKA (reference sequence). The sequenced part of the CDR3 DNA is TGCAGTGCTAGTAAGGGTGCGGGAGAGGTGAATGAG. Protein sequence: CSASKGAGEVNE. The whole CDR3 protein is CSASKGAGEVNEQFF.

The table lists this clone with many counts. The read terminates 3 residues ahead of where the CDR3 ends, so the germline J gene completes it. V usage is TRBV20-1 and J usage is TRBJ2-1; the match to TRBD2 covers 9 bases. CDR1 and CDR2 from the germline V gene are DFQATT and SNEGSKA (reference sequence). The J segment lost 3 bases and the V segment lost 6 bases, leaving 9 bases of the junction unmatched. The CDR3 covers 15 residues. CDR3 bases read: TGCAGTGCGCCCGCTCAGCGGGGGGTCTACAATGAG. Translated: CSAPAQRGVYNE. The full-length CDR3 reads as CSAPAQRGVYNEQFF.

This clone was seen at least ten times. The missing CDR3 end, 3 residues past where the read stops, is filled in from the germline J gene. This sequence joins TRBV19 and TRBJ1-4, with TRBD1 matching 7 bases. Trimming took 1 base from V and 4 from J; bases not matched to a gene: 3. The CDR3 length is 15 residues. The V gene's germline CDR1 is LNHDA and CDR2 SQIVND (reference sequence). CDR3 DNA (partial): TGTGCCAGTAGTATAGGGGGACAGATTAATGAAAAA. As protein: CASSIGGQINEK. The CDR3 as a whole reads CASSIGGQINEKLFF.

This clone has a count of ten or more. The sequenced fragment ends 3 residues before the CDR3 boundary, so the rest is inferred from the germline J gene. The V call is TRBV15, the J call TRBJ1-4; 11 bases map to TRBD1. The germline V gene encodes CDR1 LNHNV and CDR2 YYDKDF (reference sequence). Trimming cost V 5 bases and J 8 bases; bases outside gene matches: 10. The CDR3 is 16 residues long. The sequenced CDR3 bases are TGTGCCACCAGCGGAAACGGACAGGGGGCGCGGGAAAAA. Translating it yields CATSGNGQGAREK. The whole CDR3 protein reads CATSGNGQGAREKLFF.

This clone was recorded many times. The DNA ends 3 residues before the CDR3 does, and the rest of the CDR3 is filled in from the germline J gene. The chain recombines TRBV11-1 with TRBJ2-5; D gene ambiguous. Germline V CDR1 and CDR2: SGHAT, FQDESV (reference sequence). The V end lost 3 bases, the J end lost 2 bases, and 7 bases lay between the germline ends. The CDR3 length is 13 residues. The DNA read from the CDR3 is TGTGCCAGCAGCTTGTTAGTTCAAGAGACC. It yields the protein CASSLLVQET. The whole CDR3 is CASSLLVQETQYF.

This clone is labeled as medium-sized (0.01 to 0.1%). The CDR3 goes on 3 residues after the read ends, and that part is filled in from the germline J gene. The V gene is TRBV13, the J gene TRBJ2-6, with 7 bases lining up with TRBD2. CDR1 is PRHDT, CDR2 FYEKMQ, per germline (reference sequence). The CDR3 is 16 residues long. V shed 7 bases, J shed 0 bases, and the junction held 6 bases outside the gene matches. Partial CDR3 DNA: TGTGCCAGCACCGATACGGGGGGCTCTGGGGCCAACGTC. Its translation: CASTDTGGSGANV. The whole CDR3 sequence is CASTDTGGSGANVLTF.

This clone was recorded many times. The sequence runs out 3 residues before the end of the CDR3; the remainder is reconstructed from the germline J gene. The chain recombines TRBV27 with TRBJ1-2; D possibly corresponds to TRBD1 (5 bases). This CDR3 has 14 amino acids. Germline CDR1 MNHEY, CDR2 SMNVEV (reference sequence). The CDR3: CASTPSGGTGGYTF. CDR3 DNA, as far as it was read: TGTGCCAGCACCCCCTCTGGGGGGACGGGAGGC.

Comment on this clone: The read ends 3 residues early relative to the CDR3; the germline J gene fills the gap. The chain has TRBV7-3 and TRBJ1-2; D remains unclear. This CDR3 has 14 residues. Germline assignment: CDR1 SGHTA and CDR2 FQGTGA. This chain's CDR3 is CASSLAGAVMGYTF. Partial CDR3 DNA: TGTGCCAGCAGCTTAGCAGGAGCCGTTATGGGC.

This clone was detected only a few times. The observed sequence ends 3 residues before the CDR3 terminus, with the missing tail filled in from the germline J gene. V and J are TRBV7-9 and TRBJ2-7; TRBD1 matches 8 bases. The length of the CDR3 is 15 residues. Per germline, CDR1 SEHNR and CDR2 FQNEAQ (reference sequence). The J segment lost 0 bases and the V segment lost 5 bases, leaving 6 bases of the junction unmatched. CDR3 region: CASSHGQGSSYEQYF. CDR3 DNA, as far as it was read: TGTGCCAGCAGCCATGGACAGGGCAGCTCCTACGAG.

This clone was found many times. The CDR3 extends 3 residues past the end of the read, so its final part is completed from the germline J gene. The chain recombines TRBV20-1 with TRBJ1-1; D unresolved. This CDR3 has 12 amino acids. Trimming cost V 5 bases and J 6 bases, with 13 bases left between them. Germline V gives CDR1 DFQATT, CDR2 SNEGSKA (reference sequence). The DNA read from the CDR3 is TGCAGTGCTCCGAGTACTTACGCTGAA. The encoded protein is CSAPSTYAE. The entire CDR3 protein reads CSAPSTYAEAFF.

The sample holds many counts of this clone. Relative to the germline gene, one junction end is altered; a read error may explain this. The observed sequence ends 3 residues before the CDR3 terminus, with the missing tail filled in from the germline J gene. The chain links TRBV4-2 to TRBJ2-5; TRBD2 is a possible D gene (7 bases). The CDR3 contains 16 residues. The germline V gene encodes CDR1 LGHNA and CDR2 YNFKEQ. The CDR3 sequence: CASSQGRGWGGETQYF. The part of the CDR3 DNA that was read is TGCGCCAGCAGCCAAGGGAGGGGGTGGGGGGGAGAGACC.

Ten or more counts support this clone. Sequencing ends 3 residues short of the CDR3 end; the germline J gene provides the rest. The gene calls are TRBV5-1 and TRBJ2-1, with TRBD2 matching over 11 bases. In germline, CDR1 is SGHRS, CDR2 YFSETQ. J gave up 6 bases and V 4 bases, and 9 bases lay outside the gene matches. The CDR3 is 16 residues long. CDR3 loop: CASSAPVAGGLNEQFF. CDR3 DNA, as far as it was read: TGCGCCAGCAGCGCGCCCGTAGCGGGAGGGCTCAATGAG.

This clone was detected ten times or more. With the read ending 3 residues before the CDR3 end, the germline J gene is used to fill in that end. The chain carries TRBV20-1 and TRBJ2-7; D ambiguous. The CDR3 sequence is 14 residues long. V was trimmed by 2 bases and J by 5 bases, leaving 16 bases between them. The germline V gene has CDR1 DFQATT and CDR2 SNEGSKA (reference sequence). CDR3 sequence: CSARSPEGFHEQYF. The part of the CDR3 DNA that was read is TGCAGTGCTAGATCCCCAGAAGGGTTTCACGAG.

This clone was detected many times. Read coverage stops 3 residues before the CDR3 terminus; the germline J gene supplies the remainder. The chain employs TRBV7-8 and TRBJ2-1, with 9 bases lining up with TRBD1. Germline-derived CDR1 and CDR2 are SGHVS and FQNEAQ. V gave up 6 bases and J gave up 2 bases; unmatched junction bases: 5. The length of the CDR3 is 15 residues. The covered CDR3 bases are TGTGCCAGCAGTCAACAGGGGGCCGCCTACAATGAG. Translating gives CASSQQGAAYNE. The entire CDR3 reads CASSQQGAAYNEQFF.

Many counts were recorded for this clone. The read ends 3 residues before the CDR3 terminus; that terminus is restored from the germline J gene. The genes are TRBV30 and TRBJ1-1, with 7 nucleotides matching TRBD1. The CDR3 loop spans 13 amino acids. Trimming took 0 bases from V and 7 from J; bases not matched to a gene: 5. Per the germline V gene, CDR1 is GTSNPN and CDR2 is SVGIG (reference sequence). CDR3 sequence: CAWSVQTGVEAFF. The CDR3 bases that were read are TGTGCCTGGAGTGTACAAACAGGGGTTGAA.

This clone was picked up many times. The read ends 3 residues before the CDR3 terminus; that terminus is restored from the germline J gene. The chain employs TRBV20-1 and TRBJ2-3, with TRBD2 matching over 8 bases. Germline V lookup: CDR1 DFQATT, CDR2 SNEGSKA (reference sequence). With V trimmed by 3 bases and J by 0 bases, 14 bases remained unmatched. The CDR3 is 18 amino acids. The CDR3 sequence: CSASPIKGAGDSTDTQYF. The covered CDR3 bases are TGCAGTGCTAGCCCAATTAAGGGAGCGGGAGATAGCACAGATACG.

This clone was counted at least ten times. The sequenced fragment ends 3 residues before the CDR3 boundary, so the rest is inferred from the germline J gene. This chain joins TRBV6-2 or TRBV6-3 and TRBJ2-7, with a tentative D call TRBD1 (6 bases). This CDR3 region has 12 residues. V was clipped by 10 bases and J by 5 bases, with 15 bases between them. CDR1 is MNHEY and CDR2 is SVGEGT in the germline V gene. The sequenced CDR3 bases are TGTGCCACCGCTCAGGGGTTGAACGAG. Protein sequence: CATAQGLNE. The full CDR3 reads CATAQGLNEQYF.

This clone has at least ten counts. The read terminates 3 residues before the CDR3 end, so the remaining end is supplied by the germline J gene. This chain links TRBV29-1 with TRBJ2-1; possible D gene TRBD1, 5 bases. V was trimmed by 4 bases and J by 8 bases, leaving 9 bases between them. CDR1 is SQVTM, CDR2 ANQGSEA, per germline. The CDR3 loop spans 11 amino acids. CDR3 amino acids: CSVGQGYEQFF. CDR3 DNA, as far as it was read: TGCAGCGTTGGCCAGGGCTATGAG.

Concerning this clone itself: The read halts 3 residues ahead of the CDR3 end, with the missing end drawn from the germline J gene. The chain is built from TRBV30 and TRBJ2-4; D is unclear. Germline CDR1 GTSNPN, CDR2 SVGIG (reference sequence). The CDR3 contains 11 residues. Here the CDR3 reads CAWSVQGGQYF. CDR3 DNA (partial): TGTGCCTGGAGTGTACAAGGTGGT.

This clone has a count of ten or more. The read ends 3 residues early relative to the CDR3; the germline J gene fills the gap. The genes are TRBV6-1 and TRBJ1-1; 8 bases map to TRBD1. Germline V gene sequence: CDR1 MNHNS, CDR2 SASEGT. With V trimmed by 3 bases and J by 7 bases, 4 bases remained unmatched. The CDR3 covers 13 residues. The CDR3: CASSEGQALEAFF. The sequenced CDR3 bases are TGTGCCAGCAGTGAGGGACAGGCTCTTGAA.

By proportion, this clone is medium-sized. The read halts 3 residues ahead of the CDR3 end, with the missing end drawn from the germline J gene. The chain recombines TRBV2 with TRBJ2-7; 7 bases are a match to TRBD2. The V gene end was trimmed by 5 bases and the J gene end by 0 bases; junction bases not matched to a gene: 10. The CDR3 runs 16 residues. Germline V lookup: CDR1 SNHLY, CDR2 FYNNEI. The CDR3 sequence is CASSHVAGALSYEQYF. CDR3 DNA, as far as it was read: TGTGCCAGCAGTCATGTTGCGGGAGCCCTCTCCTACGAG. Supplemented by reference TRBV2 and TRBJ2-7, the full variable domain reads EPEVTQTPSHQVTQMGQEVILRCVPISNHLYFYWYRQILGQKVEFLVSFYNNEISEKSEIFDDQFSVERPDGSNFTLKIRSTKLEDSAMYFCASSHVAGALSYEQYFGPGTRLTVT.

This clone was detected ten times or more. The read terminates 3 residues before the CDR3 end, so the remaining end is supplied by the germline J gene. The chain combines TRBV6-4 with TRBJ2-3; TRBD1 agrees at 8 bases. CDR1 and CDR2 from the germline V gene are MRHNA and SNTAGT. CDR3 size: 15 residues. V lost 4 bases and J lost 1; bases outside the gene matches: 4. This CDR3 reads CASSASGGGTDTQYF. The part of the CDR3 DNA that was read is TGTGCCAGCAGTGCCTCAGGGGGCGGCACAGATACG.

The sample holds many counts of this clone. The germline gene is not matched at one end of the junction; a read error may be the cause. The read falls 3 residues short of the CDR3 end, and the missing part is taken from the germline J gene. The chain has TRBV4-2 and TRBJ1-1; D gene ambiguous. The CDR3 runs to 16 residues. Looked up from germline, CDR1 is LGHNA and CDR2 is YNFKEQ. The CDR3 protein is CASSPQPSRRNTEAFF. The sequenced CDR3 bases are TGCGCCAGCAGCCCTCAACCGTCCAGGCGGAACACTGAA.

Ten or more counts support this clone. The sequenced fragment ends 3 residues before the CDR3 boundary, so the rest is inferred from the germline J gene. V and J are TRBV7-2 and TRBJ1-1, with TRBD1 as a possible D gene (5 bases). CDR1 is SGHTA and CDR2 is FQGNSA in the germline V gene. The V end lost 3 bases, the J end lost 7 bases, and 15 bases lay between the germline ends. The CDR3 length is 14 residues. CDR3 bases read: TGTGCCAGCAGCTTCCTGAGGGGCGATGGTGAA. Amino acids: CASSFLRGDGE. The entire CDR3 protein reads CASSFLRGDGEAFF.

This clone was detected many times. The observed sequence ends 3 residues before the CDR3 terminus, with the missing tail filled in from the germline J gene. The same CDR3 is also encoded by other DNA sequences in this sample. The V gene is TRBV5-1, the J gene TRBJ1-1; D gene unclear. Trimming stripped 2 bases from V and 4 bases from J, with 6 bases between. Per the germline V gene, CDR1 is SGHRS and CDR2 is YFSETQ. The CDR3 runs 12 residues. CDR3 residues: CASSFQGTEAFF. Partial CDR3 DNA: TGCGCCAGCAGCTTCCAAGGCACTGAA.

This clone was detected ten times or more. The part of the CDR3 DNA that was read is TGTGCCAGCAGAAACAGCGGGGGAACCTACGAG. This encodes CASRNSGGTYE. The CDR3 in full is CASRNSGGTYEQYF. The chain has TRBV6-2 or TRBV6-3 and TRBJ2-7; 8 nucleotides line up with TRBD2. The CDR3 end is not reached by the read, which stops 3 residues before it; the germline J gene fills it in. This CDR3 has 14 amino acids. The germline V gene encodes CDR1 MNHEY and CDR2 SVGEGT. V lost 6 bases to trimming and J lost 2 bases; unmatched junction nucleotides: 6.

This clone was counted at least ten times. The read terminates 3 residues before the CDR3 end, so the remaining end is supplied by the germline J gene. The chain uses TRBV6-1 and TRBJ1-1; 8 bases match TRBD1. V shed 4 bases and J 5 bases; nucleotides not matched to a gene: 9. This CDR3 has 15 residues. CDR1 is MNHNS, CDR2 SASEGT, per germline. CDR3: CASSARTGRETEAFF. CDR3 DNA, as far as it was read: TGTGCCAGCAGTGCCAGGACAGGGCGGGAAACTGAA.

This clone was recorded many times. The read terminates 3 residues before the CDR3 end, so the remaining end is supplied by the germline J gene. V is TRBV29-1 and J is TRBJ2-3; D unresolved. Trimming took off 4 bases at V and 0 bases at J, with 11 bases between the two ends. This CDR3 comprises 14 residues. Germline V gene sequence: CDR1 SQVTM, CDR2 ANQGSEA. The CDR3 protein is CSVGVATSTDTQYF. The sequenced part of the CDR3 DNA is TGCAGCGTTGGAGTTGCTACTAGCACAGATACG.